Below are 17 T cell receptor beta chains sequenced from a single sample in a study of T-cell reconstitution after alpha-beta-depleted transplantation in children. Unique molecular identifiers were incorporated during preparation of the TCRbeta library. TCRdb reprocessed the PCR reads with MiXCR, giving one entry per CDR3 protein. The repertoire holds 200,000 to 250,000 distinct CDR3 sequences, with about 8.7% as singletons. Sequencing used PBMCs, mostly from graft donor cells, obtained 360 days after TCRalphabeta/CD19-depleted stem cell transplant. The receptors were gathered from a male patient aged 2 to 10 who had a stem cell transplant for acute myeloid leukemia, so the T cells may come from the graft donor.

This clonotype was detected many times. This chain links TRBV4-3 with TRBJ2-7; TRBD2 agrees at 7 bases. Per germline, CDR1 LGHNA and CDR2 YSLEER. The CDR3 length is 16 residues. V lost 1 base, J lost 2 bases, and 8 bases stayed unmatched. CDR3 nucleotides: TGCGCCAGCAGCCAAGTTCGCGGGAGCAGAACCTACGAGCAGTACTTC. Amino acid sequence: CASSQVRGSRTYEQYF.

This clonotype was seen repeatedly, ten times or more. This chain connects TRBV7-2 to TRBJ2-3, with 10 bases that match TRBD2. The CDR3 has 15 amino acids. Germline CDR1 reads SGHTA; CDR2 reads FQGNSA. Losses at the gene ends were 1 base for V and 6 bases for J; bases not matched to a gene: 4. The CDR3: CASSLGFSGRDTQYF. The CDR3 DNA reads TGTGCCAGCAGCTTAGGTTTTAGCGGGAGGGATACGCAGTATTTT.

This clonotype was picked up a small number of times. The chain recombines TRBV10-3 with TRBJ2-7; 8 bases align to TRBD2. The ends lost 10 bases at V and 4 bases at J; junction bases unmatched: 15. Germline V lookup: CDR1 ENHRY, CDR2 SYGVKD. The CDR3 runs to 15 residues. CDR3 nucleotides: TGTGCCACCTACCGGGGTGGCGGGAGGATGTACGAGCAGTACTTC. Encoded protein: CATYRGGGRMYEQYF.

This clonotype was seen more than once but under ten times. The gene calls are TRBV12-3 or TRBV12-4 and TRBJ2-7, with 9 bases fitting TRBD1. Trimming at V came to 3 bases and at J to 0 bases, leaving 12 bases not matched to a gene. This CDR3 is built from 18 residues. For the CDR3, the DNA is TGTGCCAGCAGTTTCATACCTCTTCTGGGACAGGGCTCCTACGAGCAGTACTTC. Protein sequence: CASSFIPLLGQGSYEQYF.

The chain uses TRBV10-3 and TRBJ1-1; D remains ambiguous. The ends were cut back, 10 bases at V and 3 bases at J, with 15 bases in the middle. Per germline, CDR1 ENHRY and CDR2 SYGVKD. The CDR3 covers 13 residues. CDR3 residues: CATERLKDTEAFF. In nucleotides, the CDR3 is TGTGCCACCGAGCGTTTAAAGGACACTGAAGCTTTCTTT.

The gene calls are TRBV25-1 and TRBJ1-4; no definite D call. The ends were cut back, 2 bases at V and 3 bases at J, with 13 bases in the middle. There are 16 residues in the CDR3. Germline loops: CDR1 MGHDK, CDR2 SYGVNS. The DNA for the CDR3 is TGTGCCAGCAGTGAAATAACGGTGCTCGCTAATGAAAAACTGTTTTTT. This encodes CASSEITVLANEKLFF. Full variable domain (remainder filled in from reference TRBV25-1 and TRBJ1-4): EADIYQTPRYLVIGTGKKITLECSQTMGHDKMYWYQQDPGMELHLIHYSYGVNSTEKGDLSSESTVSRIRTEHFPLTLESARPSHTSQYLCASSEITVLANEKLFFGSGTQLSVL.

This clonotype was seen more than once but under ten times. The gene calls are TRBV6-2 or TRBV6-3 and TRBJ2-5; 8 bases are a match to TRBD1. V dropped 5 bases and J dropped 8; count of bases not matched to a gene: 10. This CDR3 has 14 amino acids. In germline, CDR1 is MNHEY, CDR2 SVGEGT. CDR3 region: CASSLQDRDETQYF. The CDR3, as DNA: TGTGCCAGCAGTCTCCAGGACAGGGACGAAACCCAGTACTTC.

This clonotype was observed a few times. The genes are TRBV5-4 and TRBJ2-5; no clear D. The V end lost 5 bases, the J end lost 3 bases, and 8 bases lay between the germline ends. Germline V gene data show CDR1 as SGHNT and CDR2 as YYREEE (reference sequence). The CDR3 extends over 12 amino acids. The CDR3 spells CASSSTKETQYF. The CDR3 coding sequence is TGTGCCAGCAGTTCAACGAAAGAGACCCAGTACTTC.

The chain has TRBV19 and TRBJ2-1; 9 nucleotides line up with TRBD2. CDR1 is LNHDA, CDR2 SQIVND, per germline (reference sequence). Trimming took 6 bases from V and 6 from J; bases not matched to a gene: 9. This CDR3 contains 15 residues. CDR3 coding DNA: TGTGCCAGTAGCATAAGCGGGAGGTGGGTCAATGAGCAGTTCTTC. This sequence encodes CASSISGRWVNEQFF.

This clonotype was seen repeatedly, ten times or more. The CDR3: CASSHNTGTAQETQYF. The DNA of the CDR3 is TGTGCCAGCAGCCACAACACCGGGACAGCACAAGAGACCCAGTACTTC. The chain employs TRBV3-1 and TRBJ2-5; 7 bases fit TRBD1. This CDR3 comprises 16 residues. Looked up from germline, CDR1 is LGHDT and CDR2 is YNNKEL (reference sequence). J was trimmed by 2 bases and V by 3 bases; bases with no gene match: 9.

This clonotype was counted a few times. The rearrangement uses TRBV20-1 and TRBJ2-7; TRBD2 matches at 13 bases. CDR1 is DFQATT, CDR2 SNEGSKA, per germline (reference sequence). J gave up 6 bases and V 7 bases, and 9 bases lay outside the gene matches. CDR3 length equals 14 residues. CDR3 in amino acids: CSVSGLAGVGEQYF. The CDR3 coding sequence is TGCAGTGTATCCGGACTAGCGGGAGTTGGCGAGCAGTACTTC.

This clonotype was detected a few times. This sequence joins TRBV24-1 and TRBJ2-2; D is undetermined. The CDR3 consists of 12 residues. V dropped 5 bases and J dropped 7 bases, with 7 bases sitting between them. Germline CDR1 is KGHDR and CDR2 is SFDVKD. The CDR3 DNA is TGTGCCACCAGTGCCAGAAACGGGGAGCTGTTTTTT. Translating it yields CATSARNGELFF.

In its sample, this clonotype was seen once. V and J are TRBV20-1 and TRBJ2-5, with 9 bases fitting TRBD2. The CDR3 is made up of 16 amino acids. Trimming at V came to 6 bases and at J to 5 bases, leaving 16 bases not matched to a gene. CDR1 DFQATT and CDR2 SNEGSKA come from the germline V gene (reference sequence). In DNA, the CDR3 is TGCAGTGCCCCCATCCCGCGGCGGGAGGGCCGGGAGACCCAGTACTTC. Translating it yields CSAPIPRREGRETQYF.

There are many counts of this clonotype. The chain joins TRBV5-1 to TRBJ2-5; no firm D call. The V and J ends lost 4 bases and 2 bases respectively, with 12 bases between them. This CDR3 comprises 14 residues. Germline CDR1 and CDR2: SGHRS and YFSETQ. The CDR3 is CASSPTRQQETQYF. DNA of the CDR3: TGCGCCAGCAGCCCTACCCGGCAGCAAGAGACCCAGTACTTC.

The rearrangement uses TRBV12-3 or TRBV12-4 and TRBJ2-3; D not resolved. The CDR3 spans 14 residues. Trimming took off 2 bases at V and 4 bases at J, with 10 bases between the two ends. CDR3 protein: CASSLPTLPDTQYF. CDR3 DNA sequence: TGTGCCAGCAGTTTACCCACTCTCCCAGATACGCAGTATTTT.

This clonotype was seen repeatedly, ten times or more. The genes are TRBV12-3 or TRBV12-4 and TRBJ2-3; D possibly corresponds to TRBD2 (5 bases). The CDR3 is made up of 14 amino acids. V was pared by 3 bases and J by 6 bases, with 13 bases between. CDR3 loop: CASSFTPRRDTQYF. CDR3 nucleotide sequence: TGTGCCAGCAGTTTTACACCCAGGAGGGATACGCAGTATTTT.

This clonotype has a count of ten or more. As DNA, the CDR3 is TGCAGCGTTGGATTAGCGGGGACCAATGAGCAGTTCTTC. Its protein is CSVGLAGTNEQFF. This chain uses TRBV29-1 with TRBJ2-1, with 8 bases fitting TRBD2. CDR1 and CDR2 (germline): SQVTM, ANQGSEA. The CDR3 runs to 13 residues. The J segment lost 6 bases and the V segment lost 4 bases, leaving 5 bases of the junction unmatched.